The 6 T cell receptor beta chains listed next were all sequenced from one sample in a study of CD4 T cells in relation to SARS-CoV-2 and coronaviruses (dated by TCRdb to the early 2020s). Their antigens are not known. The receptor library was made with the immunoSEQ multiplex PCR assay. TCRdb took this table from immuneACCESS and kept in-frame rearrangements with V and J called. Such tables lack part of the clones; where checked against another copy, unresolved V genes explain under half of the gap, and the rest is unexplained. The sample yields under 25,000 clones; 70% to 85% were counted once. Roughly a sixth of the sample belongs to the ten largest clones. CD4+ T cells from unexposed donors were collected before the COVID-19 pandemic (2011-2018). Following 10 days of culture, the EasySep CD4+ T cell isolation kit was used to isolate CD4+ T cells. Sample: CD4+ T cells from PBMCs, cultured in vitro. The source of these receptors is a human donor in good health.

The CDR3 region is CASSYGVGGTQYF. CDR3 sequence (DNA): TGTGCCAGCAGTTACGGGGTGGGTGGGACCCAGTACTTC. The chain employs TRBV6-5 and TRBJ2-5; D call uncertain. V was cut by 2 bases and J by 7 bases, with 11 bases left in between. The CDR3 spans 13 residues. Germline CDR1 reads MNHEY; CDR2 reads SVGAGI.

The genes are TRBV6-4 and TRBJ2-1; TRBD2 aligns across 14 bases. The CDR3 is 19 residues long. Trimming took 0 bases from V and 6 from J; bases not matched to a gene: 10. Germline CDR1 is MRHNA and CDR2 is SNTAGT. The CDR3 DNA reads TGTGCCAGCAGTGACTCCGGGACTAGCGGGGGTCCCCCCCGCAATGAGCAGTTCTTC. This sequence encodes CASSDSGTSGGPPRNEQFF.

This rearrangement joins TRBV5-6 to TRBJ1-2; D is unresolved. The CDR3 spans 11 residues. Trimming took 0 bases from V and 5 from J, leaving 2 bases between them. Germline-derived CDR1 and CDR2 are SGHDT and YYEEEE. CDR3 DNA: TGTGCCAGCAGCTTGGTGTATGGCTACACCTTC. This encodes CASSLVYGYTF.

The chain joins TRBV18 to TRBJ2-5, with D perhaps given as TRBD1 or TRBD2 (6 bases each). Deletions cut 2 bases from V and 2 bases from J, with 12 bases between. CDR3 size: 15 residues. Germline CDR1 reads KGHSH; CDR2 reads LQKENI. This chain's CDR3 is CASSPGGPLQETQYF. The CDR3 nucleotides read TGTGCCAGCTCACCAGGGGGGCCACTACAAGAGACCCAGTACTTC. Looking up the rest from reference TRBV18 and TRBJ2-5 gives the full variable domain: NAGVMQNPRHLVRRRGQEARLRCSPMKGHSHVYWYRQLPEEGLKFMVYLQKENIIDESGMPKERFSAEFPKEGPSILRIQQVVRGDSAAYFCASSPGGPLQETQYFGPGTRLLVL.

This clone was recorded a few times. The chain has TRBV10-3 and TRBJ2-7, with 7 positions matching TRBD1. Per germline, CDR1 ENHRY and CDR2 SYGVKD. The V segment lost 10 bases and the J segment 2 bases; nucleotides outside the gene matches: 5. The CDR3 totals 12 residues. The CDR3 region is CATTTGTYEQYF. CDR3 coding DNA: TGTGCCACCACGACAGGGACCTACGAGCAGTACTTC.

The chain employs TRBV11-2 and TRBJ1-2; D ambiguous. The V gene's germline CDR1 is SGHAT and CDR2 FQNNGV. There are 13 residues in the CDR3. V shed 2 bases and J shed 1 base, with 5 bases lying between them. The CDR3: CASSLSLNYGYTF. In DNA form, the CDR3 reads TGTGCCAGCAGCTTATCTCTTAACTATGGCTACACCTTC.